This TCR beta chain was recorded in a study of blood T cell repertoires in COVID-19. The method was immunoSEQ multiplex PCR; TCRdb's version includes in-frame clones alone and lacks a portion of them. Of approximately 470,000 clones in the sample, around 87% are singletons; the top ten hold under 0.75%. The V gene end was trimmed by 4 bases and the J gene end by 1 base; junction bases not matched to a gene: 3. This CDR3 has 16 residues. Germline V lookup: CDR1 LNHDA, CDR2 SQIVND (reference sequence). Sequencing was performed on PBMCs or T cells enriched from blood (not recorded which). The receptor's source is a woman aged 18-35 years who had recovered from COVID-19. The J gene is TRBJ2-2, the V gene TRBV19; 10 positions agree with TRBD2. In DNA, the CDR3 is TGTGCCAGTAGTACTATAGCGGGGGGGAACACCGGGGAGCTGTTTTTT. Translating it yields CASSTIAGGNTGELFF.